A selection of T cell receptor beta chains follows, all from one sample in a study of regulatory T cells in long-lasting Graves disease. MiXCR, applied by TCRdb to the multiplex PCR reads, yields one record per CDR3 protein. Among 430,000 or so distinct CDR3 sequences listed, around 23% were seen once. Here the sequenced sample was peripheral blood mononuclear cells (PBMCs), taken when the disease was refractory, from a patient treated with antithyroid drugs. These receptors were collected from a female donor with Graves disease. Each CDR3 is given with its conserved first and last residue. The D gene is left open where the match is weak. Only part of the rows carry a size: once, few, many, or a class if the clone is expanded.

clone_size: .
cdr3_length: 14
v_call: TRBV20-1
j_call: TRBJ1-1
d_call: .
cdr3_aa: CSAGGGIMNTEAFF
cdr3_nt: TGCAGTGCCGGGGGAGGGATCATGAACACTGAAGCTTTCTTT

clone_size: many
cdr3_length: 14
v_call: TRBV28
j_call: TRBJ2-7
d_call: TRBD1
cdr3_aa: CASRSGQGTYEQYF
cdr3_nt: TGTGCCAGCAGGTCGGGACAGGGAACTTACGAGCAGTACTTC

clone_size: many
cdr3_length: 15
v_call: TRBV20-1
j_call: TRBJ1-6
d_call: .
cdr3_aa: CSAREIGTALSPLHF
cdr3_nt: TGCAGTGCTAGAGAGATAGGAACAGCCCTATCACCCCTCCACTTT

clone_size: many
cdr3_length: 14
v_call: TRBV29-1
j_call: TRBJ1-1
d_call: .
cdr3_aa: CSVRDDRMNTEAFF
cdr3_nt: TGCAGCGTTAGAGATGACAGGATGAACACTGAAGCTTTCTTT

clone_size: many
cdr3_length: 14
v_call: TRBV20-1
j_call: TRBJ2-5
d_call: TRBD2
cdr3_aa: CSAKTSGSQETQYF
cdr3_nt: TGCAGTGCTAAAACTAGCGGGAGCCAAGAGACCCAGTACTTC

clone_size: many
cdr3_length: 14
v_call: TRBV27
j_call: TRBJ1-5
d_call: .
cdr3_aa: CASSLITGRLPQHF
cdr3_nt: TGTGCCAGCAGTTTAATCACAGGGAGACTGCCCCAGCATTTT

clone_size: .
cdr3_length: 13
v_call: TRBV9
j_call: TRBJ1-2
d_call: .
cdr3_aa: CASSPRRGTGYTF
cdr3_nt: TGTGCCAGCAGCCCACGAAGGGGAACCGGCTACACCTTC

clone_size: many
cdr3_length: 13
v_call: TRBV3-1
j_call: TRBJ2-5
d_call: .
cdr3_aa: CASSQDSGETQYF
cdr3_nt: TGTGCCAGCAGCCAAGATTCGGGAGAGACCCAGTACTTC

clone_size: few
cdr3_length: 18
v_call: TRBV6-2/TRBV6-3
j_call: TRBJ2-2
d_call: TRBD2
cdr3_aa: CASSYIASGSSGTGELFF
cdr3_nt: TGTGCCAGCAGTTACATCGCTAGCGGGAGTTCCGGGACCGGGGAGCTGTTTTTT

clone_size: .
cdr3_length: 16
v_call: TRBV25-1
j_call: TRBJ1-4
d_call: .
cdr3_aa: CASSEYRGGTNEKLFF
cdr3_nt: TGTGCCAGCAGTGAATATAGAGGGGGAACTAATGAAAAACTGTTTTTT

clone_size: few
cdr3_length: 20
v_call: TRBV7-9
j_call: TRBJ1-1
d_call: .
cdr3_aa: CASSLYGLQGQNLKYTEAFF
cdr3_nt: TGTGCCAGCAGCTTATACGGTTTGCAGGGCCAAAACCTAAAATACACTGAAGCTTTCTTT

clone_size: .
cdr3_length: 16
v_call: TRBV27
j_call: TRBJ2-1
d_call: .
cdr3_aa: CASSQRGPGALHEQFF
cdr3_nt: TGTGCCAGCAGTCAAAGAGGTCCAGGAGCTCTCCATGAGCAGTTCTTC

clone_size: few
cdr3_length: 12
v_call: TRBV12-3/TRBV12-4
j_call: TRBJ2-1
d_call: .
cdr3_aa: CASGAEGDEQFF
cdr3_nt: TGTGCCAGCGGTGCGGAGGGGGATGAGCAGTTCTTC

clone_size: many
cdr3_length: 14
v_call: TRBV27
j_call: TRBJ1-4
d_call: TRBD1
cdr3_aa: CASTKTGGDEKLFF
cdr3_nt: TGTGCCAGCACGAAGACAGGGGGGGATGAAAAACTGTTTTTT

clone_size: .
cdr3_length: 13
v_call: TRBV7-8
j_call: TRBJ2-3
d_call: .
cdr3_aa: CASSPTAPDTQYF
cdr3_nt: TGTGCCAGCAGCCCAACGGCGCCAGATACGCAGTATTTT

clone_size: few
cdr3_length: 14
v_call: TRBV4-2
j_call: TRBJ1-1
d_call: .
cdr3_aa: CASSQEASGTEAFF
cdr3_nt: TGTGCCAGCAGCCAAGAGGCCAGCGGCACTGAAGCTTTCTTT

clone_size: many
cdr3_length: 14
v_call: TRBV12-3/TRBV12-4
j_call: TRBJ2-7
d_call: .
cdr3_aa: CASSLYRSSYEQYF
cdr3_nt: TGTGCCAGCAGTTTATACCGGTCCTCCTACGAGCAGTACTTC

clone_size: many
cdr3_length: 17
v_call: TRBV12-3/TRBV12-4
j_call: TRBJ2-7
d_call: TRBD1
cdr3_aa: CASTRFVGQGVIYEQYF
cdr3_nt: TGTGCCAGCACACGTTTCGTAGGGCAGGGGGTCATTTACGAGCAGTACTTC

clone_size: few
cdr3_length: 14
v_call: TRBV25-1
j_call: TRBJ1-4
d_call: .
cdr3_aa: CASSELLNYEKLFF
cdr3_nt: TGTGCCAGCAGTGAGTTACTCAACTATGAAAAACTGTTTTTT

clone_size: many
cdr3_length: 13
v_call: TRBV29-1
j_call: TRBJ1-2
d_call: TRBD1
cdr3_aa: CSARDRFNYGYTF
cdr3_nt: TGCAGCGCCCGGGACAGGTTCAACTATGGCTACACCTTC

clone_size: few
cdr3_length: 12
v_call: TRBV6-1
j_call: TRBJ1-1
d_call: .
cdr3_aa: CASSTRSTEAFF
cdr3_nt: TGTGCCAGCAGCACGCGGAGCACTGAAGCTTTCTTT

clone_size: .
cdr3_length: 17
v_call: TRBV9
j_call: TRBJ1-1
d_call: .
cdr3_aa: CASSVPRETELNTEAFF
cdr3_nt: TGTGCCAGCAGCGTACCCAGGGAGACAGAATTGAACACTGAAGCTTTCTTT

clone_size: .
cdr3_length: 12
v_call: TRBV7-2
j_call: TRBJ2-7
d_call: TRBD1
cdr3_aa: CASRGTDYEQYF
cdr3_nt: TGTGCCAGCAGAGGGACAGACTACGAGCAGTACTTC

clone_size: .
cdr3_length: 16
v_call: TRBV20-1
j_call: TRBJ2-2
d_call: TRBD1
cdr3_aa: CSARAAGQVNTGELFF
cdr3_nt: TGCAGTGCTAGGGCTGCCGGACAGGTGAACACCGGGGAGCTGTTTTTT

clone_size: many
cdr3_length: 16
v_call: TRBV7-8
j_call: TRBJ2-2
d_call: .
cdr3_aa: CASSKRDPANTGELFF
cdr3_nt: TGTGCCAGCAGCAAGAGAGACCCCGCGAACACCGGGGAGCTGTTTTTT

clone_size: few
cdr3_length: 14
v_call: TRBV5-4
j_call: TRBJ1-1
d_call: TRBD1
cdr3_aa: CASSITGGLTEAFF
cdr3_nt: TGTGCCAGCAGCATAACAGGGGGCTTAACTGAAGCTTTCTTT

clone_size: few
cdr3_length: 13
v_call: TRBV3-1
j_call: TRBJ2-7
d_call: .
cdr3_aa: CASSQETLYEQYF
cdr3_nt: TGTGCCAGCAGCCAAGAAACCCTCTACGAGCAGTACTTC

clone_size: once
cdr3_length: 18
v_call: TRBV3-1
j_call: TRBJ1-6
d_call: .
cdr3_aa: CASSQDHIYSSYNSLLHF
cdr3_nt: TGTGCCAGCAGCCAAGATCACATCTACAGCTCCTATAATTCACTCCTCCACTTT

clone_size: many
cdr3_length: 12
v_call: TRBV28
j_call: TRBJ1-1
d_call: .
cdr3_aa: CASLDGPTEAFF
cdr3_nt: TGTGCCAGCCTTGACGGACCCACTGAAGCTTTCTTT

clone_size: .
cdr3_length: 15
v_call: TRBV5-4
j_call: TRBJ1-6
d_call: .
cdr3_aa: CASSLRQGSDSPLHF
cdr3_nt: TGTGCCAGCAGCTTGAGGCAGGGAAGTGATTCACCCCTCCACTTT

clone_size: few
cdr3_length: 13
v_call: TRBV30
j_call: TRBJ1-1
d_call: .
cdr3_aa: CAWSTPVGTEAFF
cdr3_nt: TGTGCCTGGAGTACTCCGGTTGGGACTGAAGCTTTCTTT

clone_size: .
cdr3_length: 14
v_call: TRBV4-2
j_call: TRBJ1-2
d_call: .
cdr3_aa: CASSQASGLQGYTF
cdr3_nt: TGTGCCAGCAGCCAAGCTTCGGGGCTCCAAGGCTACACCTTC

clone_size: few
cdr3_length: 16
v_call: TRBV7-9
j_call: TRBJ2-6
d_call: .
cdr3_aa: CASSLRRDSGANVLTF
cdr3_nt: TGTGCCAGCAGCTTACGCAGGGACTCTGGGGCCAACGTCCTGACTTTC

clone_size: few
cdr3_length: 16
v_call: TRBV5-8
j_call: TRBJ1-2
d_call: TRBD1
cdr3_aa: CASSLAWDRLNYGYTF
cdr3_nt: TGTGCCAGCAGCTTGGCCTGGGACAGGCTTAACTATGGCTACACCTTC

clone_size: .
cdr3_length: 14
v_call: TRBV28
j_call: TRBJ2-3
d_call: .
cdr3_aa: CASSLGGLTDTQYF
cdr3_nt: TGTGCCAGCAGTTTGGGCGGGCTCACAGATACGCAGTATTTT

clone_size: many
cdr3_length: 18
v_call: TRBV2
j_call: TRBJ2-4
d_call: TRBD1
cdr3_aa: CASSTGTGFASAKNIQYF
cdr3_nt: TGTGCCAGCAGTACCGGGACAGGGTTCGCATCGGCCAAAAACATTCAGTACTTC

clone_size: few
cdr3_length: 15
v_call: TRBV6-2/TRBV6-3
j_call: TRBJ2-7
d_call: TRBD1
cdr3_aa: CASSYAGTGLYEQYF
cdr3_nt: TGTGCCAGCAGTTACGCCGGGACAGGGCTCTACGAGCAGTACTTC

clone_size: many
cdr3_length: 14
v_call: TRBV18
j_call: TRBJ1-1
d_call: .
cdr3_aa: CASSRRGLDTEAFF
cdr3_nt: TGTGCCAGCTCACGTCGCGGGCTAGACACTGAAGCTTTCTTT

clone_size: .
cdr3_length: 15
v_call: TRBV3-1
j_call: TRBJ1-2
d_call: TRBD1
cdr3_aa: CASSSPHRGNYGYTF
cdr3_nt: TGTGCCAGCAGCTCGCCCCACAGGGGGAACTATGGCTACACCTTC

clone_size: few
cdr3_length: 14
v_call: TRBV10-3
j_call: TRBJ1-6
d_call: .
cdr3_aa: CAISERAGNSPLHF
cdr3_nt: TGTGCCATCAGTGAGAGGGCGGGTAATTCACCCCTCCACTTT

clone_size: few
cdr3_length: 14
v_call: TRBV4-1
j_call: TRBJ2-7
d_call: TRBD2
cdr3_aa: CASSPREGRAEQYF
cdr3_nt: TGCGCCAGCAGCCCCCGGGAGGGCCGGGCCGAGCAGTACTTC

clone_size: many
cdr3_length: 16
v_call: TRBV28
j_call: TRBJ1-2
d_call: TRBD1
cdr3_aa: CASSPAGQGNFYGYTF
cdr3_nt: TGTGCCAGCAGTCCCGCGGGACAGGGTAACTTTTATGGCTACACCTTC

clone_size: many
cdr3_length: 16
v_call: TRBV28
j_call: TRBJ2-5
d_call: TRBD1
cdr3_aa: CASSLAGTVIQETQYF
cdr3_nt: TGTGCCAGCAGTTTAGCCGGGACAGTGATCCAAGAGACCCAGTACTTC

clone_size: many
cdr3_length: 15
v_call: TRBV12-3/TRBV12-4
j_call: TRBJ2-3
d_call: TRBD1
cdr3_aa: CASSWSDRGEDTQYF
cdr3_nt: TGTGCCAGCAGTTGGTCGGACAGGGGCGAAGATACGCAGTATTTT

clone_size: many
cdr3_length: 16
v_call: TRBV27
j_call: TRBJ2-7
d_call: TRBD2
cdr3_aa: CASSPSAGGMSYEQYF
cdr3_nt: TGTGCCAGCAGTCCATCAGCGGGGGGCATGAGTTACGAGCAGTACTTC

clone_size: many
cdr3_length: 14
v_call: TRBV11-2
j_call: TRBJ2-5
d_call: .
cdr3_aa: CASSLVLPQETQYF
cdr3_nt: TGTGCCAGCAGCTTAGTATTACCGCAAGAGACCCAGTACTTC

clone_size: .
cdr3_length: 15
v_call: TRBV5-6
j_call: TRBJ2-3
d_call: .
cdr3_aa: CASSLEGQGTDTQYF
cdr3_nt: TGTGCCAGCAGCTTGGAGGGACAAGGCACAGATACGCAGTATTTT

clone_size: .
cdr3_length: 15
v_call: TRBV4-1
j_call: TRBJ1-1
d_call: .
cdr3_aa: CASSQVKPTVTEAFF
cdr3_nt: TGCGCCAGCAGCCAAGTGAAACCCACAGTGACTGAAGCTTTCTTT